The rows below give T cell receptor beta chains drawn from one sample of a study of blood T cell repertoires in COVID-19. Clones were sequenced by immunoSEQ multiplex PCR, and TCRdb holds only the in-frame ones, with some missing. The sample yields roughly 260,000 clones, about nine tenths seen once. The sample was peripheral blood. These receptors were taken from a woman aged 40 to 55 with acute or convalescent COVID-19. The CDR3 runs from the conserved cysteine through the conserved F or W. The D gene is left open where the match is weak. The listing skips clone size in some rows; elsewhere it reads once, few, many or a size class.

v_gene	d_gene	abundance	j_gene	CDR3aa	CDR3nt
TRBV7-9	TRBD1	.	TRBJ1-1	CASSLTGGRTEAFF	TGTGCCAGCAGCCTGACAGGGGGCCGCACTGAAGCTTTCTTT
TRBV29-1	.	few	TRBJ1-3	CSVESTVGNTIYF	TGCAGCGTTGAAAGCACAGTCGGAAACACCATATATTTT
TRBV27	.	.	TRBJ2-5	CASSMRIGETQYF	TGTGCCAGCAGTATGCGGATTGGGGAGACCCAGTACTTC
TRBV6-1	TRBD1	.	TRBJ1-6	CASSLGQPPLHF	TGTGCCAGCAGTTTGGGACAGCCACCCCTCCACTTT
TRBV7-2	.	.	TRBJ2-3	CASSPTGEGTDTQYF	TGTGCCAGCAGCCCTACAGGGGAGGGCACAGATACGCAGTATTTT
TRBV5-1	TRBD1	.	TRBJ1-2	CASRQGTGAYGYTF	TGCGCCAGCAGACAGGGGACAGGGGCATATGGCTACACCTTC
TRBV12-3/TRBV12-4	.	.	TRBJ2-3	CASSRRYTDTQYF	TGTGCCAGCAGCCGGCGGTACACAGATACGCAGTATTTT
TRBV30	TRBD1	.	TRBJ1-2	CAWGQGFYGYTF	TGTGCCTGGGGACAGGGGTTTTATGGCTACACCTTC
TRBV18	.	.	TRBJ2-2	CASSPIGSWDTGELFF	TGTGCCAGCTCACCAATCGGGTCGTGGGACACCGGGGAGCTGTTTTTT
TRBV7-9	.	.	TRBJ1-1	CASSLAHGALAEAFF	TGTGCCAGCAGCTTAGCGCATGGGGCCTTGGCTGAGGCTTTCTTT
TRBV5-4	TRBD1	.	TRBJ1-2	CASSADARDRERGYGYTF	TGTGCCAGCAGCGCCGACGCCCGGGACAGGGAGCGAGGCTATGGCTACACCTTC
TRBV19	TRBD1	once	TRBJ1-1	CASPSKTGGGMNTEAFF	TGTGCCAGTCCCTCCAAAACAGGGGGAGGTATGAACACTGAAGCTTTCTTT
TRBV3-1/TRBV3-2	TRBD1	.	TRBJ1-6	CASSQAGTASPLHF	TGTGCCAGCAGCCAGGCGGGGACAGCTTCACCCCTCCACTTT
TRBV6-4	.	.	TRBJ2-1	CASSPKPQGISSSEQFF	TGTGCCAGCAGTCCGAAACCGCAGGGTATCAGCTCGAGTGAGCAGTTCTTC
TRBV2	.	.	TRBJ1-2	CASSELQSRNYGYTF	TGTGCCAGCAGTGAACTGCAATCTCGGAACTATGGCTACACCTTC
TRBV27	.	.	TRBJ1-1	CASSHRVNTEAFF	TGTGCCAGCAGTCACCGGGTGAACACTGAAGCTTTCTTT
TRBV7-2	TRBD1	.	TRBJ1-2	CASSPRGTGSEVYYGYTF	TGTGCCAGCAGCCCGAGGGGGACAGGGTCTGAAGTGTACTATGGCTACACCTTC
TRBV6-5	.	once	TRBJ1-1	CASSYPGLLNTEAFF	TGTGCCAGCAGTTACCCGGGACTACTGAACACTGAAGCTTTCTTT
TRBV5-8	.	.	TRBJ2-3	CASSLVGELAEYSTDTQYF	TGTGCCAGCAGCTTGGTTGGGGAACTAGCCGAATATAGCACAGATACGCAGTATTTT
TRBV9	TRBD1	.	TRBJ2-2	CASSNRQGPLSGELFF	TGTGCCAGCAGCAACAGACAGGGACCCTTGTCCGGGGAGCTGTTTTTT
TRBV25-1	TRBD1	.	TRBJ1-2	CASSVGQGNYGYTF	TGTGCCAGCAGTGTTGGACAGGGTAACTATGGCTACACCTTC
TRBV6-6	.	.	TRBJ1-2	CASSPGGDYGYTF	TGTGCCAGCAGCCCCGGGGGAGACTATGGCTACACCTTC
TRBV7-2	.	.	TRBJ1-4	CASSQQRTVREKLFF	TGTGCCAGCAGCCAACAACGGACAGTCAGGGAAAAACTGTTTTTT
TRBV6-6	TRBD1	.	TRBJ1-1	CASRSQDRGGTEAFF	TGTGCCAGCAGATCACAGGACAGGGGCGGCACTGAAGCTTTCTTT
TRBV19	.	.	TRBJ1-1	CASRGEEATEAFF	TGTGCCAGTCGGGGTGAGGAGGCCACTGAAGCTTTCTTT
TRBV30	TRBD1	.	TRBJ2-5	CAWSPRGPTGGETQYF	TGTGCCTGGAGTCCTAGGGGGCCGACTGGTGGAGAGACCCAGTACTTC
TRBV5-1	TRBD1	.	TRBJ1-2	CASSMGQIYGYTF	TGCGCCAGCAGCATGGGACAGATCTATGGCTACACCTTC
TRBV5-1	.	.	TRBJ1-2	CASSVTVDYGYTF	TGCGCCAGCAGCGTTACAGTAGACTATGGCTACACCTTC
TRBV6-4	TRBD2	many	TRBJ2-3	CASSEGTSGGADTQYF	TGTGCCAGCAGTGAAGGGACTAGCGGGGGAGCAGATACGCAGTATTTT
TRBV11-2	.	.	TRBJ1-3	CASRTMGQKGNTIYF	TGTGCCAGTAGGACGATGGGGCAGAAGGGAAACACCATATATTTT
TRBV9	.	.	TRBJ1-4	CASSPREVAEKLFF	TGTGCCAGCAGCCCCAGGGAGGTTGCGGAAAAACTGTTTTTT
TRBV2	TRBD1	.	TRBJ1-2	CASRGGQASTMATGTF	TGTGCCAGCAGAGGGGGACAGGCGAGCACTATGGCTACGGGGACCTTC
TRBV20-1	.	.	TRBJ2-2	CSASKGGTRRTGELFF	TGCAGTGCTAGTAAGGGCGGGACCCGAAGGACCGGGGAGCTGTTTTTT
TRBV10-1	.	.	TRBJ1-1	CASSESGAHAFF	TGCGCCAGCAGTGAGTCGGGGGCGCATGCTTTCTTT
TRBV27	TRBD1	.	TRBJ1-5	CASSLSKGQGADQPQHF	TGTGCCAGCAGTTTATCGAAGGGGCAGGGGGCCGATCAGCCCCAGCATTTT
TRBV27	.	.	TRBJ1-5	CASSLGRGASQPQHF	TGTGCCAGCAGTTTGGGCCGGGGGGCTAGTCAGCCCCAGCATTTT
TRBV6-6	.	.	TRBJ1-5	CASSYDQGYQPQHF	TGTGCCAGCAGTTACGATCAGGGCTATCAGCCCCAGCATTTT
TRBV9	.	.	TRBJ1-3	CASSAFPGNTIYF	TGTGCCAGCAGCGCCTTCCCTGGAAACACCATATATTTT
TRBV7-2	TRBD1	.	TRBJ1-1	CASSFLASRGFF	TGTGCCAGCAGCTTTTTGGCCTCCAGGGGGTTCTTT
TRBV30	.	.	TRBJ1-1	CAWSRTALKNTEAFF	TGTGCCTGGAGTCGGACAGCACTCAAGAACACTGAAGCTTTCTTT
TRBV4-1	TRBD1	.	TRBJ1-1	CASSRGDREGTEAFF	TGCGCCAGCAGCAGGGGGGACAGGGAGGGCACTGAAGCTTTCTTT
TRBV15	.	.	TRBJ1-5	CATSSKYWTANQPQHF	TGTGCCACCAGCAGTAAGTACTGGACAGCTAATCAGCCCCAGCATTTT
TRBV30	.	once	TRBJ1-1	CACRTAGYTEAFF	TGTGCCTGTCGGACAGCCGGATACACTGAAGCTTTCTTT
TRBV12-5	.	.	TRBJ1-1	CASGLAPVRTEAFF	TGTGCTAGTGGTTTGGCTCCCGTTCGCACTGAAGCTTTCTTT
TRBV25-1	TRBD1	.	TRBJ1-5	CASGGTGDQPQHF	TGTGCCAGCGGGGGGACAGGGGATCAGCCCCAGCATTTT
TRBV6-1	TRBD1	.	TRBJ1-5	CASSEGGGGQPQHF	TGTGCCAGCAGTGAAGGAGGGGGCGGTCAGCCCCAGCATTTT
TRBV11-2	TRBD1	.	TRBJ1-1	CASSPIQGRPFF	TGTGCCAGCAGCCCAATACAGGGGCGGCCTTTCTTT
TRBV7-2	.	.	TRBJ1-2	CASSSEWGDYGYTF	TGTGCCAGCAGCTCCGAGTGGGGCGACTATGGCTACACCTTC
TRBV27	.	.	TRBJ2-1	CASSFYTSYNEQFF	TGTGCCAGCAGTTTTTACACGTCCTACAATGAGCAGTTCTTC
TRBV7-3	TRBD1	.	TRBJ2-5	CASSPYRTGEETQYF	TGTGCCAGCAGCCCTTACCGGACAGGGGAAGAGACCCAGTACTTC
TRBV2	.	once	TRBJ2-3	CASSRGGTDTQYF	TGTGCCAGCAGCAGGGGCGGTACAGATACGCAGTATTTT
TRBV11-2	.	.	TRBJ1-3	CASSLDLDRAQYSGNTIYF	TGTGCCAGCAGCTTAGATCTGGACAGAGCGCAGTACTCTGGAAACACCATATATTTT
TRBV19	TRBD1	.	TRBJ1-1	CASSTLQGGNTEAFF	TGTGCCAGTAGTACCCTACAGGGGGGGAACACTGAAGCTTTCTTT
TRBV7-3	TRBD1	once	TRBJ1-2	CASSPTGTGLYGYTF	TGTGCCAGCAGCCCAACCGGGACAGGACTTTATGGCTACACCTTC
TRBV7-2	.	.	TRBJ1-2	CASSFGIGYGYTF	TGTGCCAGCAGCTTCGGAATCGGGTATGGCTACACCTTC
TRBV25-1	.	.	TRBJ1-6	CASSGDWQPLHF	TGTGCCAGCAGTGGAGACTGGCAACCCCTCCACTTT